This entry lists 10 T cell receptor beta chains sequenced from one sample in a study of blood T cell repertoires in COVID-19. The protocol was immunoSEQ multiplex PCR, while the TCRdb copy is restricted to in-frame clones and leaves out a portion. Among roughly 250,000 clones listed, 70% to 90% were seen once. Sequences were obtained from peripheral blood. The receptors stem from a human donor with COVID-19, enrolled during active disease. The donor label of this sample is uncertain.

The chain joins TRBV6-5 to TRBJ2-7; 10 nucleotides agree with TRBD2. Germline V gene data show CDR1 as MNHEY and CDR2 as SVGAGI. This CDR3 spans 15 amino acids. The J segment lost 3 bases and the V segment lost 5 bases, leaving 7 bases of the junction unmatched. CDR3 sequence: CASSNQAGGVYEQYF. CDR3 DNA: TGTGCCAGCAGTAACCAAGCGGGAGGGGTCTACGAGCAGTACTTC.

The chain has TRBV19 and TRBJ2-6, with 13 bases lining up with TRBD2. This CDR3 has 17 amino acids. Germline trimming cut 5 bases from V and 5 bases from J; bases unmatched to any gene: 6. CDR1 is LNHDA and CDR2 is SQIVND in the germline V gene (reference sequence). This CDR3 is CASSRTSGSGRANVLTF. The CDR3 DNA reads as TGTGCCAGTAGTCGGACTAGCGGGAGCGGTAGGGCCAACGTCCTGACTTTC.

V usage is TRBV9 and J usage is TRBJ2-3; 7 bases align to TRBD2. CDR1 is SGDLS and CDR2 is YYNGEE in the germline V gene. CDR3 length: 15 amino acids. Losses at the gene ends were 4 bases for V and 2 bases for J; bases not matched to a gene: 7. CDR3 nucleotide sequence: TGTGCCAGCAGCCTAATTGCGGGAGCCACAGATACGCAGTATTTT. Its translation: CASSLIAGATDTQYF.

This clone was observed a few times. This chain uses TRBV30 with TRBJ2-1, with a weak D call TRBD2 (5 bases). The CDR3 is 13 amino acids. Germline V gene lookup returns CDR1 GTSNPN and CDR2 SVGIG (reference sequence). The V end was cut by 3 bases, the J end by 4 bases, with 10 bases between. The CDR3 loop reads CAWRRAAYNEQFF. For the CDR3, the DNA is TGTGCCTGGAGAAGAGCGGCGTACAATGAGCAGTTCTTC.

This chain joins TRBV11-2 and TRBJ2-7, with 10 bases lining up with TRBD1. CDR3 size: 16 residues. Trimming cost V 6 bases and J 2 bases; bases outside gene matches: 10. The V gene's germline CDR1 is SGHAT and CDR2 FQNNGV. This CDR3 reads CASSPPWDRGPYEQYF. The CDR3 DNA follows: TGTGCCAGCAGTCCCCCCTGGGACAGGGGACCCTACGAGCAGTACTTC.

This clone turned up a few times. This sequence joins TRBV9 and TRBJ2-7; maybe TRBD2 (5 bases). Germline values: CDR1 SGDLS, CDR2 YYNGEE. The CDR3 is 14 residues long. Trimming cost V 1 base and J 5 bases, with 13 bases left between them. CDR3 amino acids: CASSVTSSNDEQYF. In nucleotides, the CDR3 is TGTGCCAGCAGCGTAACTAGTAGTAACGACGAGCAGTACTTC.

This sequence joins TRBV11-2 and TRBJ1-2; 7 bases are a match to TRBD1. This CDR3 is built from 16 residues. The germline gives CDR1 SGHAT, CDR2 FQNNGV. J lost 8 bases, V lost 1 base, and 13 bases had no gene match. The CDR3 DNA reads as TGTGCCAGCAGCTTAGGGGGGACAGCCACCACGGGGGGCTACACCTTC. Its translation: CASSLGGTATTGGYTF.

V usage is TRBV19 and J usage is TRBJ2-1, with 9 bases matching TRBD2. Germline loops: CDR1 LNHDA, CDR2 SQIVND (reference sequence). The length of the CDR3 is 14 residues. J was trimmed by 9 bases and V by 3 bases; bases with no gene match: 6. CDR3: CASSMSSGRTEQFF. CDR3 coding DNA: TGTGCCAGTAGTATGTCCAGCGGGAGGACTGAGCAGTTCTTC.

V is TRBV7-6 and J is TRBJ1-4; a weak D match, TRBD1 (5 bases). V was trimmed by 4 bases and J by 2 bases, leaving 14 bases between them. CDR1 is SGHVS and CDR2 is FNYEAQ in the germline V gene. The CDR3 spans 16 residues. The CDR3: CASSSVLQGTNEKLFF. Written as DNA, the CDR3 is TGTGCCAGCAGCTCCGTTCTCCAGGGCACTAATGAAAAACTGTTTTTT. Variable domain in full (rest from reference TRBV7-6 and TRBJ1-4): GAGVSQSPRYKVTKRGQDVALRCDPISGHVSLYWYRQALGQGPEFLTYFNYEAQQDKSGLPNDRFSAERPEGSISTLTIQRTEQRDSAMYRCASSSVLQGTNEKLFFGSGTQLSVL.

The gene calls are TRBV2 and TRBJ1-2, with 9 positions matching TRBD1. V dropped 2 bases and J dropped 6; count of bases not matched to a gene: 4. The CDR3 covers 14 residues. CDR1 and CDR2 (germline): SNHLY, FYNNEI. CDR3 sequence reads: CASSENRGPDGYTF. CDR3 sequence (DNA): TGTGCCAGCAGTGAAAACAGGGGGCCAGATGGCTACACCTTC.